The T cell receptor beta chain described here comes from a study of T cell responses to AZD1222 COVID-19 vaccine. Germline CDR1 is SGHAT and CDR2 is FQNNGV. The CDR3 sequence is 15 residues long. V lost 5 bases to trimming and J lost 2 bases, with 16 bases between them. Study observations and caveats: The CD4 TCRs associated with vaccination extended across spike and predominated at 160-218 and 743-854.

Some clones are missing from TCRdb's copy, which holds only in-frame ones; the method was immunoSEQ multiplex PCR. The sample records around 150,000 clones, about 91% being singletons. With respect to this clone: The antigen is not known.

Sequenced here: peripheral blood, sampled 28 days after the second AZD1222 dose. The rearrangement uses TRBV11-2 and TRBJ2-7, with a weak D call TRBD1 (6 bases). The TCR sequence derives from an adult who received the AZD1222 COVID-19 vaccine. In nucleotides, the CDR3 is TGTGCCAGCAGCCTCGGACAGCACAAACCCTACGAGCAGTACTTC. Translated: CASSLGQHKPYEQYF.